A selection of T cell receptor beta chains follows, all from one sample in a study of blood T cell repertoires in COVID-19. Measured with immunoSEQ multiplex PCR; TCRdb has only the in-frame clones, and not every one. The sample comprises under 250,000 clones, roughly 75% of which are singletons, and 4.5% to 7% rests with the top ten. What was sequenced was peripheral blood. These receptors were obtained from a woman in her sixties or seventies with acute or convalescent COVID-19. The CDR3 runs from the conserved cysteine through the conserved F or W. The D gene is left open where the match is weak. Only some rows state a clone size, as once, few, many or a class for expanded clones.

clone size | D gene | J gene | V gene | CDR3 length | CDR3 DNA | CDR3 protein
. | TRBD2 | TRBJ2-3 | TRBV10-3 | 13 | TGTGCCATCAGGGGTAGCGGGAGCGATACGCAGTATTTT | CAIRGSGSDTQYF
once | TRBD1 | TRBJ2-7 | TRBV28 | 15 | TGTGCCAGCAGCCCCACCGGGACAGGGAAGGACGAGCAGTACTTC | CASSPTGTGKDEQYF
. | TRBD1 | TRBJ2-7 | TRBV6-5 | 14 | TGTGCCAGCAGTTACTGGAGGACAGGCTACGAGCAGTACTTC | CASSYWRTGYEQYF
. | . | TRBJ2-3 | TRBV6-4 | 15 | TGTGCCAGCAGTGCCGGACAGCAAAGCACAGATACGCAGTATTTT | CASSAGQQSTDTQYF
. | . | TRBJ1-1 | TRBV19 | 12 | TGTGCCAGTAGTACCCAGAACACTGAAGCTTTCTTT | CASSTQNTEAFF
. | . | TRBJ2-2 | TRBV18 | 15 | TGTGCCAGCTCACCCCGGACACAAAACACCGGGGAGCTGTTTTTT | CASSPRTQNTGELFF
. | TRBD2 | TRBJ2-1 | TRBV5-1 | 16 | TGCGCCAGCAGCCCCCAACTAGCGGGAGGCACCAATGAGCAGTTCTTC | CASSPQLAGGTNEQFF
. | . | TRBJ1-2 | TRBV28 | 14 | TGTGCCAGCAGTTTTGTAGTAGCAGCTTATGGCTACACCTTC | CASSFVVAAYGYTF
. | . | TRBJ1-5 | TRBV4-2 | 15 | TGTGCCAGCAGCCAAGATGCGGGGAGCAATCAGCCCCAGCATTTT | CASSQDAGSNQPQHF
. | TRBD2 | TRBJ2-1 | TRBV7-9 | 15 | TGTGCCAGCAGCCCACTAGCGGGAAAACTTTATGAGCAGTTCTTC | CASSPLAGKLYEQFF
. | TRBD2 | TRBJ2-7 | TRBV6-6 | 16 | TGTGCCAGCAGTCCTACGGGGGGGACTAGCGGCATTCCGCAGTACTTC | CASSPTGGTSGIPQYF
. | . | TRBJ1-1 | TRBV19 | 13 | TGTGCCAGTATTACGACGGGGAACACTGAAGCTTTCTTT | CASITTGNTEAFF
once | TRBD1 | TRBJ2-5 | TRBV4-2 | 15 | TGTGCCAGCAGCCAAGATACAGGGGGGCAAGAGACCCAGTACTTC | CASSQDTGGQETQYF
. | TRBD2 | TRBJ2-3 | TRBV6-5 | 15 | TGTGCCAGCATCCTTAGCGGGACTAGCACAGATACGCAGTATTTT | CASILSGTSTDTQYF
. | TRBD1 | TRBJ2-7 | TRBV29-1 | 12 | TGCAGCGTTTTAAAACAGGGGTACGAGCAGTACTTC | CSVLKQGYEQYF
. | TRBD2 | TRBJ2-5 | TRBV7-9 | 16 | TGTGCCAGCAGCTTGAAAGGGACTAGCGGAAAAGAGACCCAGTACTTC | CASSLKGTSGKETQYF
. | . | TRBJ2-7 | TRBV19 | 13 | TGTGCCAGCCCGATGGACATCTCCTACGAGCAGTACTTC | CASPMDISYEQYF
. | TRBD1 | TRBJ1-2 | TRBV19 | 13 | TGTGCCAGTAGTGAAGGGACAGGGGATGGCTACACCTTC | CASSEGTGDGYTF
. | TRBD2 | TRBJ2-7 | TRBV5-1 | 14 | TGCGCCAGCAGCGAACTAGCGGTCTCCTACGAGCAGTACTTC | CASSELAVSYEQYF
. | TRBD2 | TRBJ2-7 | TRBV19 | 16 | TGTGCCAGTAGTATAGATCTGCGGGAGTTATCCTACGAGCAGTACTTC | CASSIDLRELSYEQYF
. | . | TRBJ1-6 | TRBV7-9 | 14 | TGTGCCAGCAGCTTGGGGCCAGGAGATTCACCCCTCCACTTT | CASSLGPGDSPLHF
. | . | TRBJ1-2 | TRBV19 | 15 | TGTGCCAGTAGTCCCCAGACAGACACTACGCACGGCTACACCTTC | CASSPQTDTTHGYTF
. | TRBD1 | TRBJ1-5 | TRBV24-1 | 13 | TGTGCCACCAGCAGGGGGCTTGATCAGCCCCAGCATTTT | CATSRGLDQPQHF
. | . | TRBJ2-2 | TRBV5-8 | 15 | TGTGCCAGCAGCTTGGGGTCCGGGAACACCGGGGAGCTGTTTTTT | CASSLGSGNTGELFF
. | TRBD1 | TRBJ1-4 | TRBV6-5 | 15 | TGTGCCAGCAGCCCGGACAGGGGCCGGGGTGAAAAACTGTTTTTT | CASSPDRGRGEKLFF
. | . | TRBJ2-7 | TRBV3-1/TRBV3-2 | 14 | TGTGCCAGCAGCCAAGGCAGCTCGGGCTACGAGCAGTACTTC | CASSQGSSGYEQYF